This entry concerns a single T cell receptor (beta chain). The antigen it recognizes is unknown. Per-base quality was not reported, and no clone a single base away is much larger than it. Libraries were prepared through the immunoSEQ multiplex PCR assay. The authors processed their data as follows. A statistical classification framework was built to diagnose cytomegalovirus status from the catalog of TCR beta chain sequences. This is the immuneACCESS table as TCRdb keeps it, with only in-frame sequences that have V and J called. A part of the clones is gone; compared with another copy, unresolved V genes explain less than half, and the rest is unexplained. The V and J calls and clone size come from that table; D and trimming were worked out from the DNA. For this sample there are some 56,000 clones; around 93% appear just once. The ten top clones hold 1.5% to 2% of the sample. This entry comes from a study of cytomegalovirus exposure and HLA in healthy donors (dated by TCRdb to the late 2010s). With regard to the full study: The 650 to 750 repertoires of the first cohort and the roughly 120 validation repertoires were produced on the same platform, according to a later analysis. The study was designed to test whether signatures of past pathogen exposure could be identified by cataloging public T cell receptors. Along with the approximately 650-subject first cohort, a separate validation cohort of some 130 different subjects was used. The study combined high-throughput TCR immunosequencing, statistical association of individual TCRs with disease status, and machine learning to predict cytomegalovirus infection status. The research as a whole found: The study listed over 150 TCR beta chains as associated with cytomegalovirus. The authors suggested that the approach could potentially be generalized to other disease states and immunological phenotypes. Three of the identified cytomegalovirus-associated TCR beta chains were confirmed in vitro to be specific for cytomegalovirus antigens. In both the original and validation cohorts, the classifier was reported to diagnose cytomegalovirus status with high specificity and sensitivity. All 120 or so repertoires were used to score co-occurrence in the validation cohort in a later analysis, because that analysis had no HLA typing for the cohort. Of the cluster scores, approximately 95% were above 0 in a later analysis, which found that TCRs clustered in the first cohort also tended to co-occur in the 120 or so validation repertoires. Most TCR sequences were seen in very few donors, while some public TCRs were found in many individuals.

V drops 3 bases and J drops 11 bases, leaving 11 bases in between. CDR1 and CDR2 were assigned from the germline V gene as MNHNS and SASEGT. From cysteine to phenylalanine, the CDR3 is 12 amino acids long. Left in the record is the CDR3 DNA by itself, 36 bases read in frame from the first base. Separate from the approximately 730-subject first cohort, the validation cohort of some 130 subjects was the group to which the donors belonged. The sequenced sample was PBMCs. This clonotype originated in a woman under 30 in good health and CMV-seropositive. In this chain, TRBV6-1 is recombined with TRBJ1-5; the D gene cannot be resolved reliably. The nucleotide sequence reads TGTGCCAGCAGTGACTACCCCCTAGCCCAGCATTTT. It translates to CASSDYPLAQHF.